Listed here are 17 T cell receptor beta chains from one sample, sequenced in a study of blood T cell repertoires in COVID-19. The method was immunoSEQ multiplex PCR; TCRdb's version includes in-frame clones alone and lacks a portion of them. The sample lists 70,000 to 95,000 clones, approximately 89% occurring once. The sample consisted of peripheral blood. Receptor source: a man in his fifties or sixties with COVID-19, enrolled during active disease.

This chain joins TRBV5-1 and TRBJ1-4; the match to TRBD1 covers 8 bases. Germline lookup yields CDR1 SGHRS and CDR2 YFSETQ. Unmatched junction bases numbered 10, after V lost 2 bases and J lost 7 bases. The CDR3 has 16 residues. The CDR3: CASSLSDRDDSEKLFF. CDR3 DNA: TGCGCCAGCAGCTTATCGGACAGGGATGATAGTGAAAAACTGTTTTTT. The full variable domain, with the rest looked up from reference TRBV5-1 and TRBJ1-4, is KAGVTQTPRYLIKTRGQQVTLSCSPISGHRSVSWYQQTPGQGLQFLFEYFSETQRNKGNFPGRFSGRQFSNSRSEMNVSTLELGDSALYLCASSLSDRDDSEKLFFGSGTQLSVL.

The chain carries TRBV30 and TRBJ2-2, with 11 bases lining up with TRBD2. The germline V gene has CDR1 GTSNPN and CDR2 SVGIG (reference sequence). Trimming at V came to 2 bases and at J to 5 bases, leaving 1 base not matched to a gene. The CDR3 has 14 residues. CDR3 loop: CAWSTSGRTGELFF. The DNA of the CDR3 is TGTGCCTGGAGTACTAGCGGGAGAACCGGGGAGCTGTTTTTT. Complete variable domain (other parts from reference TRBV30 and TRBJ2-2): SQTIHQWPATLVQPVGSPLSLECTVEGTSNPNLYWYRQAAGRGLQLLFYSVGIGQISSEVPQNLSASRPQDRQFILSSKKLLLSDSGFYLCAWSTSGRTGELFFGEGSRLTVL.

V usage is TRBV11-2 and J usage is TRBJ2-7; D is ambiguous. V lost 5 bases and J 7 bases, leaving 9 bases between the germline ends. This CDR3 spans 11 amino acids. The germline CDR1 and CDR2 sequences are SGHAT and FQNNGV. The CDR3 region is CASSPSEEQYF. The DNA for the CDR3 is TGTGCCAGCAGCCCTTCCGAGGAGCAGTACTTC.

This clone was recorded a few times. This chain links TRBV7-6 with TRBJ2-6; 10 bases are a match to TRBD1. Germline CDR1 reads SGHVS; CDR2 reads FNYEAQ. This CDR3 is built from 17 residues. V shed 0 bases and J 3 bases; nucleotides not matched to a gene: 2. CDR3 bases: TGTGCCAGCAGCTTAGCGACAGGGGGCTTTGGGGCCAACGTCCTGACTTTC. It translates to CASSLATGGFGANVLTF.

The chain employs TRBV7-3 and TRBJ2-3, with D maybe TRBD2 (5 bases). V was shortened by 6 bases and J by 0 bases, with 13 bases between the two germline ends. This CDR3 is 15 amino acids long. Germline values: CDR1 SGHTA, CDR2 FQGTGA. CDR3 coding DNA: TGTGCCAGCAGTGTCGCGGGCGCGAGCACAGATACGCAGTATTTT. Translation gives CASSVAGASTDTQYF. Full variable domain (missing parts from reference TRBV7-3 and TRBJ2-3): GAGVSQTPSNKVTEKGKYVELRCDPISGHTALYWYRQSLGQGPEFLIYFQGTGAADDSGLPNDRFFAVRPEGSVSTLKIQRTERGDSAVYLCASSVAGASTDTQYFGPGTRLTVL.

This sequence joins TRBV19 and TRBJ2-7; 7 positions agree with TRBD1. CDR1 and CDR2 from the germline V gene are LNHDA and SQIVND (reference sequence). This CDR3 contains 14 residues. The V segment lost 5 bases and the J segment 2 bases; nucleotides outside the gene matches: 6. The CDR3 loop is CASSWTGATYEQYF. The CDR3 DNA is TGTGCCAGTAGTTGGACAGGAGCTACCTACGAGCAGTACTTC.

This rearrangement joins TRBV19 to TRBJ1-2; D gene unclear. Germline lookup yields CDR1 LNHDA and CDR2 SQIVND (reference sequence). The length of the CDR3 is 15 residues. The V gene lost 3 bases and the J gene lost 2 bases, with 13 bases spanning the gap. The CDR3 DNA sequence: TGTGCCAGTAGTATCCTCGGGTCGCAGAACTATGGCTACACCTTC. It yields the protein CASSILGSQNYGYTF.

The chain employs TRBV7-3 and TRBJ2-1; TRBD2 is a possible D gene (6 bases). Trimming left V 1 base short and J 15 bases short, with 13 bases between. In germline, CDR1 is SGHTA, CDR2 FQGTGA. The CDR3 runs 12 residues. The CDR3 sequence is CASSLRSGPLFF. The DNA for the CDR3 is TGTGCCAGCAGCTTAAGGAGCGGGCCCCTGTTCTTC.

CDR3 protein: CASSEGNTEAFF. The CDR3 nucleotides are TGCGCCAGCAGCGAGGGTAACACTGAAGCTTTCTTT. This chain joins TRBV5-1 and TRBJ1-1; no reliable D call. This CDR3 has 12 residues. V was trimmed by 4 bases and J by 2 bases, leaving 6 bases between them. CDR1 SGHRS and CDR2 YFSETQ come from the germline V gene.

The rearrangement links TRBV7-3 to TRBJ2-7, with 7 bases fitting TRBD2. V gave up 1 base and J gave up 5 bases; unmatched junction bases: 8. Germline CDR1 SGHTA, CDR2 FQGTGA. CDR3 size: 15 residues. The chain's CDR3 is CASSLNRGVQHEQYV. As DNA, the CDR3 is TGTGCCAGCAGCTTAAATCGGGGGGTTCAGCACGAGCAGTACGTC.

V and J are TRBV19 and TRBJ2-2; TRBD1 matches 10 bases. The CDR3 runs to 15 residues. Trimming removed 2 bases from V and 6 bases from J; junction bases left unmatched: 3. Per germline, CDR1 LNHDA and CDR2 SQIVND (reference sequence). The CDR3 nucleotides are TGTGCCAGTAGTATAAGGGACAGGGGTCCCGGGGAGCTGTTTTTT. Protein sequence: CASSIRDRGPGELFF.

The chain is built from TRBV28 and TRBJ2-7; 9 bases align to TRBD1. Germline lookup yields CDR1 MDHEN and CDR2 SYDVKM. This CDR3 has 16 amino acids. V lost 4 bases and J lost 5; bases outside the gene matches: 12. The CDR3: CASSSPGTGRIHEQYF. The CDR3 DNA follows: TGTGCCAGCAGTTCCCCCGGGACAGGGCGTATCCACGAGCAGTACTTC.

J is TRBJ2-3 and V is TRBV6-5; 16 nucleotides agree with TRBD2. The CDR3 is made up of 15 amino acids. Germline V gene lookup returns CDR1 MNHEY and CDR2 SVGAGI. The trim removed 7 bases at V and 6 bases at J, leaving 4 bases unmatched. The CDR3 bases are TGTGCCAGCAAGGGACTAGCGGGAGGGTCCGATACGCAGTATTTT. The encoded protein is CASKGLAGGSDTQYF.

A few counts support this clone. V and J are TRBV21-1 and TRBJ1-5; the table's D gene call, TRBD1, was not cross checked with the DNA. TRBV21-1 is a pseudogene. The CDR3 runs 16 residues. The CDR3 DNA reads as TGTGCCAGCAGCAAAGGACAGGGGGGACGCAATCAGCCCCAGCATTTT. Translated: CASSKGQGGRNQPQHF.

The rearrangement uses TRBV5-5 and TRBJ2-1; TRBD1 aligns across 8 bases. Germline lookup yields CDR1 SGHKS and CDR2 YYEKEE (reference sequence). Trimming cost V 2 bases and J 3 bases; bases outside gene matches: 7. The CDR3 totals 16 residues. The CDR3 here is CASSFPAGGVYNEQFF. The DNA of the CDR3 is TGTGCCAGCAGCTTCCCGGCAGGGGGCGTCTACAATGAGCAGTTCTTC.

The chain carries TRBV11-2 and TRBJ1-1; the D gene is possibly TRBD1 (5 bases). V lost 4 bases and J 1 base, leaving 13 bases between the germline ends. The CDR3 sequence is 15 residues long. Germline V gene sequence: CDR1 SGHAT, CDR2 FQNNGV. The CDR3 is CASSYDKGWNTEAFF. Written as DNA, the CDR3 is TGTGCCAGCAGCTATGATAAGGGGTGGAACACTGAAGCTTTCTTT. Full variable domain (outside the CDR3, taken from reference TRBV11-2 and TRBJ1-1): EAGVAQSPRYKIIEKRQSVAFWCNPISGHATLYWYQQILGQGPKLLIQFQNNGVVDDSQLPKDRFSAERLKGVDSTLKIQPAKLEDSAVYLCASSYDKGWNTEAFFGQGTRLTVV.

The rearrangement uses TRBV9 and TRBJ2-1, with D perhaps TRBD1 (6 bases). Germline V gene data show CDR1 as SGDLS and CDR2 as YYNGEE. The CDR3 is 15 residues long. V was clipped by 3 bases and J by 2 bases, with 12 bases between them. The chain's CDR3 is CASSALDRPYNEQFF. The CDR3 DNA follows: TGTGCCAGCAGCGCCCTGGACAGACCCTACAATGAGCAGTTCTTC.